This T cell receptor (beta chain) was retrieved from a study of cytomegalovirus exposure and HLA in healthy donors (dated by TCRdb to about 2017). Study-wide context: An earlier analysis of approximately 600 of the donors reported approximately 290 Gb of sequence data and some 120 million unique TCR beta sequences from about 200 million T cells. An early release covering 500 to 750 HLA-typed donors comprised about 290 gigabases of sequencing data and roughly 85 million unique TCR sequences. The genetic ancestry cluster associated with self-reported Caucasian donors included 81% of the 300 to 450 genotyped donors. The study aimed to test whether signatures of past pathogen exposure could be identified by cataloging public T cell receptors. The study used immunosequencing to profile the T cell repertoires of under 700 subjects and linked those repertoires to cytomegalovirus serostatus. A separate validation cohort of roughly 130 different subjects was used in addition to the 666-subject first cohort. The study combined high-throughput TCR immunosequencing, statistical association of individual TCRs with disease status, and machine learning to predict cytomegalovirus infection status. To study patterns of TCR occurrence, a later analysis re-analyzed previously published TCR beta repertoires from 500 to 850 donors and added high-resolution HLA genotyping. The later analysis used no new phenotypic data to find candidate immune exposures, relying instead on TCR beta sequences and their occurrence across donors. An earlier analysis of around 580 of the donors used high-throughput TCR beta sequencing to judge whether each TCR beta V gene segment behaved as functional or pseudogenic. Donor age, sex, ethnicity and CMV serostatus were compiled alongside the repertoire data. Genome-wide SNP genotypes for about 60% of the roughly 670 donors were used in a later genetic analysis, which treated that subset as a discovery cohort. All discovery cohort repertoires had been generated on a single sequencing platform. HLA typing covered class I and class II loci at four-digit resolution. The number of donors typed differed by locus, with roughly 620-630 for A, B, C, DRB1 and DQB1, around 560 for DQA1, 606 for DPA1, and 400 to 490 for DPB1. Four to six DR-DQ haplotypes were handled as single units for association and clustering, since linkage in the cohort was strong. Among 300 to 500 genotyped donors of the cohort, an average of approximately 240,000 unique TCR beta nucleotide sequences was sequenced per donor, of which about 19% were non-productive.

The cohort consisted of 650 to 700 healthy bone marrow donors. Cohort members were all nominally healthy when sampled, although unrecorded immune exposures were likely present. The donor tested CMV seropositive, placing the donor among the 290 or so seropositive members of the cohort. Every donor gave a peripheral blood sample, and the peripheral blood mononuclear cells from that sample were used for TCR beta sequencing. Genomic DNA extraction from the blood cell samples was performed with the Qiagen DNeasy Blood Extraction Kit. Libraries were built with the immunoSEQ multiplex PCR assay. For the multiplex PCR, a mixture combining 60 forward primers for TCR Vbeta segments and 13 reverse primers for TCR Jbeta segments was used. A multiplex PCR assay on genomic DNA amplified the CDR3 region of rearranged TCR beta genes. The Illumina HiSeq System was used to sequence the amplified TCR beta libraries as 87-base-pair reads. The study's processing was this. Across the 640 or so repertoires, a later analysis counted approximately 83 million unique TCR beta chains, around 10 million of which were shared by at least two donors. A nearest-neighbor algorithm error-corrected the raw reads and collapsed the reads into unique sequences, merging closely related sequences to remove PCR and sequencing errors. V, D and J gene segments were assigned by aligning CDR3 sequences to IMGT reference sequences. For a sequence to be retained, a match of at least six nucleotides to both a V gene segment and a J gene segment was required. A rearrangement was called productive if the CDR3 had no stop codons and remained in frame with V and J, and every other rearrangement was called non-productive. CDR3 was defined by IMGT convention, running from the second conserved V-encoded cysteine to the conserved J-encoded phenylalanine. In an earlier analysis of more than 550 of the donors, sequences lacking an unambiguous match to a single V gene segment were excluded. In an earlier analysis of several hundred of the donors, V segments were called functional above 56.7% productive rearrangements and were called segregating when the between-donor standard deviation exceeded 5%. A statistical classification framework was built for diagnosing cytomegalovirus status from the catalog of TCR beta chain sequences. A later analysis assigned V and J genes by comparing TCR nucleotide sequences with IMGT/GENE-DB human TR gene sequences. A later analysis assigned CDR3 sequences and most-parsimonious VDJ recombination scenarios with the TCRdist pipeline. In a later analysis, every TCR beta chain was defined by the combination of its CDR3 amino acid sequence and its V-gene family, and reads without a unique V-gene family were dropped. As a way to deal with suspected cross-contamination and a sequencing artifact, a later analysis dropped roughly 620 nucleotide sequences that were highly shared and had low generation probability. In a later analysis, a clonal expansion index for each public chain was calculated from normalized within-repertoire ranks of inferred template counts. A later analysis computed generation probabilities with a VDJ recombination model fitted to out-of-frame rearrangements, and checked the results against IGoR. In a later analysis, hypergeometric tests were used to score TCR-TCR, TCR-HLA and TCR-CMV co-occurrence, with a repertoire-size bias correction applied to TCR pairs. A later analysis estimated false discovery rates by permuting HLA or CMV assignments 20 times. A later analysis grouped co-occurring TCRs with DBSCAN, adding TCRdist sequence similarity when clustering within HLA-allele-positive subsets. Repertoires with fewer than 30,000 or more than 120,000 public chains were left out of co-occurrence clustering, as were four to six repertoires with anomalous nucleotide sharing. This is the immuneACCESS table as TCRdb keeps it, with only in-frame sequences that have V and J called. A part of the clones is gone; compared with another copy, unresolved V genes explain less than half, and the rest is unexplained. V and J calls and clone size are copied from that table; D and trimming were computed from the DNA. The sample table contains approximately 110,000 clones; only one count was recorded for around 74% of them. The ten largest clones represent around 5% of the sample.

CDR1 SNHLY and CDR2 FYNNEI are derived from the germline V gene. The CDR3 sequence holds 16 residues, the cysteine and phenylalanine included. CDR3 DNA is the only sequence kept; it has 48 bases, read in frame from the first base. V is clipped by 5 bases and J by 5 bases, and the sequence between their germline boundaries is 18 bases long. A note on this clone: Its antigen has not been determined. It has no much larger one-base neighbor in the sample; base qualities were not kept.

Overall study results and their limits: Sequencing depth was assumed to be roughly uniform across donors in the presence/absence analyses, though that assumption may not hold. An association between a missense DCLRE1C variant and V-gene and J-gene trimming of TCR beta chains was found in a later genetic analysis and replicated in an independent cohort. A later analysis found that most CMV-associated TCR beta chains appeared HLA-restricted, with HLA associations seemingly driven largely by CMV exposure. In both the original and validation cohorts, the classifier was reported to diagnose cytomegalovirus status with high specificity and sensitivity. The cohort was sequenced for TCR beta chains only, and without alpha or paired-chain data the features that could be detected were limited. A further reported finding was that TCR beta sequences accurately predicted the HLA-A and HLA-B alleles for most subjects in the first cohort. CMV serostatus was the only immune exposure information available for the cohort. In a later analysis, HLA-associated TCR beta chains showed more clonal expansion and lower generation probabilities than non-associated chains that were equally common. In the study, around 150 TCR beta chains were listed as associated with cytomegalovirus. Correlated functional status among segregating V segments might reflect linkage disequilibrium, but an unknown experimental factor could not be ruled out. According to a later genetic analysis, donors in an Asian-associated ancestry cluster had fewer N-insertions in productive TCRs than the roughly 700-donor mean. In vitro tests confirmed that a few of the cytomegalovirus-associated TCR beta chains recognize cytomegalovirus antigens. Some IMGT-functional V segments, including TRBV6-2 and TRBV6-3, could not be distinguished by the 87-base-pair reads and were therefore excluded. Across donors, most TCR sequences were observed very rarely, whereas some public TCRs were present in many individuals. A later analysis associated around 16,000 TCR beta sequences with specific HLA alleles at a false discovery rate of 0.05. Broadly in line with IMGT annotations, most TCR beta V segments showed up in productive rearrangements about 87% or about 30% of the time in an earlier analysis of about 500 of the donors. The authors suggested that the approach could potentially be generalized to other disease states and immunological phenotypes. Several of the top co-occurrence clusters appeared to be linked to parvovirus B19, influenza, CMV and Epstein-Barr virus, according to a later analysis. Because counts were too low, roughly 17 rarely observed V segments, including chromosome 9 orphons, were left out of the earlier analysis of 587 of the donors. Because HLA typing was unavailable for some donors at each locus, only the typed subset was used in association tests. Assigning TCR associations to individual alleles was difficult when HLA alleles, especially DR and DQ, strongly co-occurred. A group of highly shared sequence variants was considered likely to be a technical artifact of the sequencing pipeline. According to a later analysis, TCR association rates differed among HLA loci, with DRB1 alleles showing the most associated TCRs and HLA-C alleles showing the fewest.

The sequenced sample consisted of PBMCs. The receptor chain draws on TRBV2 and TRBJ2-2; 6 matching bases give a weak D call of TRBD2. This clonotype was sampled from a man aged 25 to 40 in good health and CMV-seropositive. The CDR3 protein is CASSSIGGGYTGELFF. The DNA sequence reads TGTGCCAGCAGTTCGATCGGGGGTGGATATACCGGGGAGCTGTTTTTT.